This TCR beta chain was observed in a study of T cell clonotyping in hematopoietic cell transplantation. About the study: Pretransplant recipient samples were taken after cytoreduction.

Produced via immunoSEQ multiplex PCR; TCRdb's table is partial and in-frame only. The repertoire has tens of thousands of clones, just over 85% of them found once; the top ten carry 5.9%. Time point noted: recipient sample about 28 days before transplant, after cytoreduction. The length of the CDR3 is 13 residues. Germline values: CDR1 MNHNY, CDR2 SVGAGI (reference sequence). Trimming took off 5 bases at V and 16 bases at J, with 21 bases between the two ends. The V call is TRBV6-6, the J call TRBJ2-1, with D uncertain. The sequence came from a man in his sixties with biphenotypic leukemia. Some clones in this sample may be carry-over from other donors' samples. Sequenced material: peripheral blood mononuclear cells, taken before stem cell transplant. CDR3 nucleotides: TGTGCCAGCAGTATGGGGTTTGGGGTGTCGAGCTTCTTC. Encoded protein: CASSMGFGVSSFF.